This TCR beta chain was sequenced during a study of blood T cells in healthy people across ages. Study conclusions and caveats: Roughly linear declines in TCR beta diversity per million T cells occurred with age.

The V gene lost 5 bases and the J gene lost 11 bases, with 21 bases spanning the gap. The CDR3 length is 14 residues. CDR1 is MNHEY, CDR2 SMNVEV, per germline (reference sequence). Primers used in a second PCR of about 7 to 12 cycles were a sample-barcoded 5' primer and a J-beta primer mix. A minimum of 2.5 million CDR3-containing paired-end reads was obtained for each sample. TCRdb reanalysed the 5' RACE reads using MiXCR and keeps one entry per CDR3 protein. The top ten clones hold roughly 10% of a sample with about 1.6 million distinct CDR3 sequences, about 32% of them seen once. Donors each provided ten milliliters of peripheral blood. A minimum of 5 micrograms of total RNA was extracted per sample. Points on this clonotype: The antigen is unknown.

Sequencing used blood. V usage is TRBV27 and J usage is TRBJ2-5, with no clear D. This TCR was recovered from a woman between 25 and 40 years old in good health. The CDR3 coding sequence is TGTGCCAGCAGTCCGACGATTTACGAGTTCCAGCAGTACTTC. Amino acids: CASSPTIYEFQQYF.